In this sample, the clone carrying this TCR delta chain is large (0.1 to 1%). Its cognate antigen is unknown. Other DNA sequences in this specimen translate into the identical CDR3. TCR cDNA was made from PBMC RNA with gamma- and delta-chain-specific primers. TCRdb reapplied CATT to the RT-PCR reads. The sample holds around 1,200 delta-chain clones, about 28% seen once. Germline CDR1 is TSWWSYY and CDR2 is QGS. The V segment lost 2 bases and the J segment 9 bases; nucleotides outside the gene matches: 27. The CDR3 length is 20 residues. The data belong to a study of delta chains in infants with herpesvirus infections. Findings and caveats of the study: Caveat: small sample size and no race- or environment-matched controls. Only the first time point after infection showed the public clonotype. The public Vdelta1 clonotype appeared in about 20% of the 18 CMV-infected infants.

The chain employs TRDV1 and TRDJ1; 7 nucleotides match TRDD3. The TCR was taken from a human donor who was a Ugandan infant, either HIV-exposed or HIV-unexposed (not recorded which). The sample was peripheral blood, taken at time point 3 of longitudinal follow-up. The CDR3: CALGEGGQLFLLGTDVQLIF. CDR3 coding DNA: TGTGCTCTTGGGGAAGGGGGCCAGTTATTTCTACTGGGGACAGATGTCCAACTCATCTTT.